This entry features one T cell receptor beta chain sequence. The record originates from a study of blood T cell repertoires in COVID-19. In the study's own analysis: Reference gene primer amplification yielded estimated nucleated cell counts. Data came from immunoSEQ multiplex PCR; TCRdb stores just in-frame clones and leaves some out. V, J and clone size were drawn from that table, and D and trimming were deduced from the DNA. The sample shows about 130,000 clones, less than 90% of them seen only once. The V segment lost 5 bases and the J segment 2 bases; nucleotides outside the gene matches: 4. The CDR3 totals 17 residues. Per the germline V gene, CDR1 is SGHNT and CDR2 is YENEEA.

The chain employs TRBV11-3 and TRBJ2-3; TRBD2 matches at 16 bases. Material: peripheral blood. This receptor was obtained from an elderly man with active or convalescent COVID-19. CDR3 protein: CASSPGLAGGVTDTQYF. DNA of the CDR3: TGTGCCAGCAGCCCGGGACTAGCGGGAGGGGTCACAGATACGCAGTATTTT.